In its sample, the clone carrying this T cell receptor (beta chain) was seen many times. The target antigen is unknown. The sample belongs to a study of T cells in Graves' hyperthyroidism and ophthalmopathy. Overall study findings and caveats: The authors' 13 V-J model separated ophthalmopathy from stable hyperthyroidism.

V lost 0 bases, J lost 4 bases, and 3 bases stayed unmatched. Per germline, CDR1 MNHEY and CDR2 SVGEGT. This CDR3 spans 14 amino acids. Amplification yielded TCR beta CDR3 regions, with RNA transcripts as the source. The TCR CDR3 first-round RT-PCR relied on the HTBI primer set. MiXCR, run by TCRdb on the multiplex PCR reads, gives a single entry per CDR3 protein. The sample lists about 400,000 distinct CDR3 sequences, more than 13% seen once, with over 25% in the top ten. This clonotype was obtained from a woman under 40 with Graves' hyperthyroidism. V and J are TRBV6-2 or TRBV6-3 and TRBJ2-7, with 7 bases lining up with TRBD1. Material for sequencing was blood. The CDR3 DNA is TGTGCCAGCAGTTACTCCGCAGGGGGATACGAGCAGTACTTC. Translating it yields CASSYSAGGYEQYF.